This T cell receptor beta chain was observed in a study of blood T cell repertoires in COVID-19. At the level of the study: Researchers got acute and convalescent COVID-19 samples from the United States, Italy and Spain.

CDR3 length equals 13 residues. The germline gives CDR1 LNHDA, CDR2 SQIVND (reference sequence). V lost 3 bases and J lost 2, with 7 bases in between. Data came from immunoSEQ multiplex PCR; TCRdb stores just in-frame clones and leaves some out. The sample lists about 55,000 clones, over 75% occurring once. This TCR was sampled from a man between 35 and 55 years old with acute or convalescent COVID-19. The chain has TRBV19 and TRBJ1-2; D is undetermined. Sequencing input: peripheral blood. The CDR3 loop reads CASSIRRNYGYTF. CDR3 nucleotide sequence: TGTGCCAGTAGTATCCGCAGAAACTATGGCTACACCTTC.